The 27 T cell receptor beta chains below all came from one sample that was sequenced in a study of blood T cell repertoires in COVID-19 (TCRdb year 2020). The receptor library was made with the immunoSEQ multiplex PCR assay. The immuneACCESS repertoire file appears here via TCRdb, limited to in-frame rearrangements. These files lack a portion of the clones; in checked studies, under half of the deficit traces to unresolved V genes, and the cause of the others is not known. The sample table contains approximately 200,000 clones; only one count was recorded for 80% to 90% of them. About 6% of the sample comes from the top ten. Sequencing used peripheral blood. These receptors were taken from a man in his fifties or sixties who had recovered from COVID-19.

V usage is TRBV5-1 and J usage is TRBJ2-4; 10 bases agree with TRBD2. The germline gives CDR1 SGHRS, CDR2 YFSETQ. After removal of 0 bases from V and 0 bases from J, the junction contained 6 bases not matched to a gene. CDR3 length: 18 residues. In DNA form, the CDR3 reads TGCGCCAGCAGCTTGGATGGTAGCGGGGGGCTAGCCAAAAACATTCAGTACTTC. It yields the protein CASSLDGSGGLAKNIQYF.

The count of this clone is one. The chain joins TRBV24-1 to TRBJ2-5; TRBD2 agrees at 9 bases. The CDR3 is 15 amino acids. V was clipped by 1 base and J by 6 bases; unmatched bases: 5. Germline V gene data show CDR1 as KGHDR and CDR2 as SFDVKD. CDR3 nucleotides: TGTGCCACCAGTGATTTAGCGGGGGGAGTAAAGACCCAGTACTTC. It specifies CATSDLAGGVKTQYF.

The chain links TRBV6-1 to TRBJ2-5; TRBD2 is a possible D gene (7 bases). The CDR3 covers 14 residues. Germline V gene sequence: CDR1 MNHNS, CDR2 SASEGT. The V gene lost 2 bases and the J gene lost 5 bases, with 12 bases spanning the gap. This CDR3 reads CASSETGGAETQYF. Here the CDR3 DNA reads TGTGCCAGCAGTGAAACGGGGGGCGCGGAGACCCAGTACTTC.

The table lists this clone with a few counts. This chain connects TRBV24-1 to TRBJ2-3, with unresolved D. The CDR3 length is 15 residues. Germline loops: CDR1 KGHDR, CDR2 SFDVKD. V was cut by 5 bases and J by 1 base, with 12 bases left in between. CDR3 in DNA: TGTGCCACCAGTGTCACGGAGTCCGGCACAGATACGCAGTATTTT. Protein sequence: CATSVTESGTDTQYF.

The chain couples TRBV19 to TRBJ2-2, with 10 bases identical to TRBD2. The CDR3 length is 17 residues. After removal of 4 bases from V and 0 bases from J, the junction contained 5 bases not matched to a gene. CDR1 and CDR2 (germline): LNHDA, SQIVND (reference sequence). CDR3 nucleotide sequence: TGTGCCAGTAGTAGGGTTAGCGGGAGGTCGAACACCGGGGAGCTGTTTTTT. Its protein product is CASSRVSGRSNTGELFF.

The CDR3 DNA sequence: TGTGCCAGCAGCTCGACTAGCGGGGGGCAGACCCAGTACTTC. This codes for CASSSTSGGQTQYF. The chain employs TRBV21-1 and TRBJ2-5; no check of the table's D call, TRBD2, against the DNA was made. TRBV21-1 is labeled a pseudogene. The CDR3 is 14 residues long.

The V call is TRBV5-1, the J call TRBJ2-7, with D perhaps matching TRBD1 (6 bases). Trimming left V 3 bases short and J 2 bases short, with 18 bases between. CDR1 SGHRS and CDR2 YFSETQ come from the germline V gene. This CDR3 has 16 residues. The CDR3 DNA follows: TGCGCCAGCAGCTCGGACCCAGGGGAACGAGCCTACGAGCAGTACTTC. It specifies CASSSDPGERAYEQYF.

The CDR3 sequence: CASSLVSSGGSWLIGTQYF. For the CDR3, the DNA is TGTGCCAGCAGCTTAGTGTCTAGCGGCGGTAGTTGGCTTATTGGGACCCAGTACTTC. The chain combines TRBV11-2 with TRBJ2-5; TRBD2 aligns across 7 bases. V lost 1 base, J lost 7 bases, and 21 bases stayed unmatched. Germline V CDR1 and CDR2: SGHAT, FQNNGV. The CDR3 contains 19 residues.

This rearrangement joins TRBV7-3 to TRBJ2-4, with D perhaps TRBD1 (5 bases). The V and J ends lost 1 base and 7 bases respectively, with 8 bases between them. Germline CDR1 and CDR2: SGHTA and FQGTGA. The CDR3 has 13 residues. The CDR3 region has the DNA TGTGCCAGCAGCTTAAAGGCAGGGAACATTCAGTACTTC. This translates into CASSLKAGNIQYF.

The V gene is TRBV19, the J gene TRBJ1-5; D ambiguous. Germline CDR1 reads LNHDA; CDR2 reads SQIVND (reference sequence). The ends were cut back, 6 bases at V and 3 bases at J, with 9 bases in the middle. This CDR3 comprises 13 residues. CDR3 nucleotide sequence: TGTGCCAGTAGACAGCCAGACAATCAGCCCCAGCATTTT. Its protein is CASRQPDNQPQHF.

This clone was picked up a small number of times. The gene calls are TRBV19 and TRBJ1-1, with 9 bases matching TRBD1. Germline V CDR1 and CDR2: LNHDA, SQIVND (reference sequence). The CDR3 consists of 15 residues. With 7 bases clipped from V and 4 bases from J, the junction kept 10 bases outside the gene matches. The CDR3 bases are TGTGCCAGTAAGATCGGGGGACAGGGAGGCACTGAAGCTTTCTTT. Translation: CASKIGGQGGTEAFF.

This rearrangement joins TRBV5-1 to TRBJ1-1; 7 bases are shared with TRBD1. J was trimmed by 2 bases and V by 4 bases; bases with no gene match: 2. Germline CDR1 and CDR2: SGHRS and YFSETQ. The CDR3 spans 13 residues. The CDR3 protein is CASSQGGNTEAFF. DNA of the CDR3: TGCGCCAGCAGCCAAGGGGGCAACACTGAAGCTTTCTTT.

V is TRBV29-1 and J is TRBJ1-2, with D perhaps TRBD1 (5 bases). The CDR3 has 11 amino acids. Per the germline V gene, CDR1 is SQVTM and CDR2 is ANQGSEA. V was shortened by 4 bases and J by 8 bases, with 11 bases between the two germline ends. The CDR3 is CSVVAGNGYTF. The CDR3 nucleotides are TGCAGCGTTGTGGCAGGGAACGGCTACACCTTC.

The chain employs TRBV27 and TRBJ2-7; 12 bases line up with TRBD1. The CDR3 has 15 residues. The germline V gene has CDR1 MNHEY and CDR2 SMNVEV (reference sequence). V shed 6 bases, J shed 6 bases, and the junction held 9 bases outside the gene matches. The CDR3 loop is CASRRAGTGGSEQYF. CDR3 nucleotide sequence: TGTGCCAGCAGACGAGCAGGGACAGGGGGCTCCGAGCAGTACTTC.

This chain links TRBV3-1 (or the pseudogene TRBV3-2) with TRBJ1-3; TRBD1 matches at 9 bases. CDR1 and CDR2 (germline): LGHDT, YNNKEL (reference sequence). The CDR3 has 15 residues. The V gene end was trimmed by 1 base and the J gene end by 6 bases; junction bases not matched to a gene: 4. CDR3 DNA: TGTGCCAGCAGCCAAGCGACAGGGGGGGAAAACACCATATATTTT. Residues: CASSQATGGENTIYF.

The chain combines TRBV14 with TRBJ1-2, with a possible D match to TRBD1 (6 bases). Trimming left V 5 bases short and J 0 bases short, with 7 bases between. The CDR3 covers 13 residues. Germline V lookup: CDR1 SGHDN, CDR2 FVKESK. The DNA for the CDR3 is TGTGCCAGCAGCGCAGGGGCTAACTATGGCTACACCTTC. Protein product: CASSAGANYGYTF.

The chain recombines TRBV4-2 with TRBJ2-2; 11 nucleotides match TRBD2. Germline lookup yields CDR1 LGHNA and CDR2 YNFKEQ. The CDR3 extends over 17 amino acids. Germline trimming cut 2 bases from V and 4 bases from J; bases unmatched to any gene: 6. The CDR3 bases are TGTGCCAGCAGCCAAAAGACTAGCGGGGAGACCACCGGGGAGCTGTTTTTT. This sequence encodes CASSQKTSGETTGELFF.

This rearrangement joins TRBV5-1 to TRBJ1-3; 7 nucleotides align to TRBD1. The germline V gene encodes CDR1 SGHRS and CDR2 YFSETQ. Trimming cost V 5 bases and J 4 bases; bases outside gene matches: 9. The CDR3 is 15 amino acids. The CDR3 protein is CASRDYRGGGNTIYF. DNA of the CDR3: TGCGCCAGCAGGGATTACAGGGGTGGCGGAAACACCATATATTTT.

This sequence joins TRBV7-2 and TRBJ2-3; D unclear. In germline, CDR1 is SGHTA, CDR2 FQGNSA. The length of the CDR3 is 14 residues. V dropped 5 bases and J dropped 2 bases, with 11 bases sitting between them. The CDR3: CASSPDYFTDTQYF. CDR3 in DNA: TGTGCCAGCAGCCCTGATTACTTCACAGATACGCAGTATTTT.

In nucleotides, the CDR3 is TGTGCCAGCAGCTTACATCGACAGGGCAACACTGAAGCTTTCTTT. Amino acid sequence: CASSLHRQGNTEAFF. The chain joins TRBV2 to TRBJ1-1; 7 bases line up with TRBD1. Germline CDR1 is SNHLY and CDR2 is FYNNEI. This CDR3 comprises 15 residues. J was trimmed by 2 bases and V by 6 bases; bases with no gene match: 9.

V usage is TRBV28 and J usage is TRBJ1-2, with 11 bases fitting TRBD1. The J segment lost 5 bases and the V segment lost 5 bases, leaving 7 bases of the junction unmatched. Germline V CDR1 and CDR2: MDHEN, SYDVKM. This CDR3 has 15 residues. The CDR3, as DNA: TGTGCCAGCAGTACCGGACAGGGGGCTTATTATGGCTACACCTTC. This encodes CASSTGQGAYYGYTF.

This chain joins TRBV19 and TRBJ2-3; D is possibly TRBD1 (6 bases). The CDR3 is 13 amino acids. Germline lookup yields CDR1 LNHDA and CDR2 SQIVND (reference sequence). V was pared by 3 bases and J by 6 bases, with 10 bases between. The CDR3 is CASSIPGADTQYF. The CDR3 nucleotides read TGTGCCAGTAGTATCCCAGGGGCGGATACGCAGTATTTT.

This clone showed up just once. V and J are TRBV18 and TRBJ1-1, with TRBD1 matching over 7 bases. CDR3 size: 15 residues. CDR1 and CDR2 from the germline V gene are KGHSH and LQKENI. Unmatched junction bases numbered 4, after V lost 3 bases and J lost 0 bases. The DNA of the CDR3 is TGTGCCAGCTCACCCACCGGGACAGTGAACACTGAAGCTTTCTTT. This translates into CASSPTGTVNTEAFF.

The CDR3 nucleotides read TGTGCCAGTAGTATAGAGGTGGGGCTAGCGGCCCCCTACGAGCAGTACTTC. Protein: CASSIEVGLAAPYEQYF. V and J are TRBV19 and TRBJ2-7, with 7 bases aligning to TRBD2. The CDR3 loop spans 17 amino acids. In germline, CDR1 is LNHDA, CDR2 SQIVND (reference sequence). Trimming took 0 bases from V and 2 from J; bases not matched to a gene: 10.

The chain uses TRBV30 and TRBJ1-2; tentative D call: TRBD1 (6 bases). The CDR3 consists of 12 residues. V was trimmed by 0 bases and J by 5 bases, leaving 7 bases between them. Germline lookup yields CDR1 GTSNPN and CDR2 SVGIG (reference sequence). The CDR3 DNA reads as TGTGCCTGGAGTGTAGGGGGTTATGGCTACACCTTC. It specifies CAWSVGGYGYTF.

This clone was recorded only once. V usage is TRBV19 and J usage is TRBJ2-3, with 10 bases matching TRBD2. The germline gives CDR1 LNHDA, CDR2 SQIVND (reference sequence). V was clipped by 7 bases and J by 3 bases; unmatched bases: 4. This CDR3 is 14 amino acids long. This CDR3 is CASNPAGGTDTQYF. The CDR3 DNA is TGTGCCAGTAATCCAGCGGGAGGGACAGATACGCAGTATTTT.

The genes are TRBV19 and TRBJ2-1; 9 nucleotides match TRBD1. The germline gives CDR1 LNHDA, CDR2 SQIVND (reference sequence). The length of the CDR3 is 13 residues. J lost 5 bases, V lost 6 bases, and 2 bases had no gene match. The CDR3 sequence: CASRGTGHNEQFF. The CDR3 DNA reads TGTGCCAGTAGAGGGACAGGGCACAATGAGCAGTTCTTC.